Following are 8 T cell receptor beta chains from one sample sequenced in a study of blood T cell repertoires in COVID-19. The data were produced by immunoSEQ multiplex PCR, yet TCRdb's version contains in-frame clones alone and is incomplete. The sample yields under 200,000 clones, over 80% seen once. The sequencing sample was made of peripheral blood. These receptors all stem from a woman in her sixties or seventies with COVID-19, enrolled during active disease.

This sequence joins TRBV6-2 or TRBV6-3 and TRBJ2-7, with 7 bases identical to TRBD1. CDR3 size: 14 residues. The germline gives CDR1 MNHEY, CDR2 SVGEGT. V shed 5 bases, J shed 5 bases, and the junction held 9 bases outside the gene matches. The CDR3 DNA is TGTGCCAGCAGTACGACAGGGAGTTACGACGAGCAGTACTTC. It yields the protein CASSTTGSYDEQYF.

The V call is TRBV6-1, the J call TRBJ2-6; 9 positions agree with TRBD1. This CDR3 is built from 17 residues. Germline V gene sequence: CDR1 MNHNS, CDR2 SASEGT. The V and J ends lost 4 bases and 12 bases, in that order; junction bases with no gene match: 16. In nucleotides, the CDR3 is TGTGCCAGCAGTGCCGACAGGGGGGCTGCTGGGGCCGGCGTCCTGACTTTC. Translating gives CASSADRGAAGAGVLTF.

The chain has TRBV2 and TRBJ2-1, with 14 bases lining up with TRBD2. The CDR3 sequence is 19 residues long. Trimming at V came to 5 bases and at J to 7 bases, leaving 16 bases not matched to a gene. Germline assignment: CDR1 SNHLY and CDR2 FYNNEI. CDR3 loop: CASSHPGLAGEISRNEQFF. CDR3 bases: TGTGCCAGCAGTCATCCGGGACTAGCGGGAGAAATTAGTCGGAATGAGCAGTTCTTC.

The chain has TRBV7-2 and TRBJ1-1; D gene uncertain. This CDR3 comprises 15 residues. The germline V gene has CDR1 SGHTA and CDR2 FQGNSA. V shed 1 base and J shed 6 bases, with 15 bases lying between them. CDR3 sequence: CASSLDNRGNSEAFF. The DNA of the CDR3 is TGTGCCAGCAGCTTAGATAACAGAGGGAATTCTGAAGCTTTCTTT.

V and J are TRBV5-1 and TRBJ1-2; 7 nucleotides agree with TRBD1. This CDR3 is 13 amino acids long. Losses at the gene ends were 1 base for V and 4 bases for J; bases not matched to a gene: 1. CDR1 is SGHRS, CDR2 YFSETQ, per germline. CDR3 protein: CASSLRDSYGYTF. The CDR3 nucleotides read TGCGCCAGCAGCTTGAGGGACAGCTATGGCTACACCTTC.

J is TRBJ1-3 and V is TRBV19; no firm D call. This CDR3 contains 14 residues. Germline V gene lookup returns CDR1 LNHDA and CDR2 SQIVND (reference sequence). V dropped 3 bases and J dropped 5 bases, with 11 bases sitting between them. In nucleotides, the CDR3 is TGTGCCAGTAGTATCGACTTTCGTAGAAACACCATATATTTT. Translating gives CASSIDFRRNTIYF.

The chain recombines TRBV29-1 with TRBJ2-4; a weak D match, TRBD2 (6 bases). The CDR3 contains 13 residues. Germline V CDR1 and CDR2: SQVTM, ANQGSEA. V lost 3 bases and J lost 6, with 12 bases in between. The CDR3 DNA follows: TGCAGCGTTGATGGGGGGACCCTAAACATTCAGTACTTC. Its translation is CSVDGGTLNIQYF.

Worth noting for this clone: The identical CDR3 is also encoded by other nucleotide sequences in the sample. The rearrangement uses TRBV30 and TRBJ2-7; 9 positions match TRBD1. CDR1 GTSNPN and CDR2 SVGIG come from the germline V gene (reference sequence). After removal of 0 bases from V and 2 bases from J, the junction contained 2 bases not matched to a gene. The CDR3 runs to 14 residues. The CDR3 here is CAWSVGTGPYEQYF. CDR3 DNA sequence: TGTGCCTGGAGTGTAGGGACAGGGCCCTACGAGCAGTACTTC.